Listed below are T cell receptor beta chains from one sample, sequenced in a study of T-cell memory formation after mild COVID-19. TCRdb passed the 5' RACE reads through MiXCR, listing each CDR3 protein once. The sample lists some 600,000 distinct CDR3 sequences, around a sixth occurring once. The material sequenced was PBMCs or a T cell subset sorted from them (not recorded which). The receptors derive from an adult woman who had mild COVID-19 (a few samples of this study predate the infection). Cell type and time point are not known. Both conserved end residues are part of each CDR3. The D gene is left open where the match is weak. Clone sizes are given selectively: once, few, many, or a class where the clone is expanded.

j_call	v_call	d_call	clone_size	cdr3_nt	cdr3_aa
TRBJ2-1	TRBV11-2	.	.	TGTGCCAGCAGCTTAGATCTTAATAGCGGAGCCTACAATGAGCAGTTCTTC	CASSLDLNSGAYNEQFF
TRBJ2-5	TRBV4-2	.	.	TGTGCCAGCAGCCAAGATTGGCGAGAGACCCAGTACTTC	CASSQDWRETQYF
TRBJ1-1	TRBV12-3/TRBV12-4	TRBD1	.	TGTGCCAGCAGTTTCCGACAGGGGTATTCCCTGAACACTGAAGCTTTCTTT	CASSFRQGYSLNTEAFF
TRBJ2-7	TRBV5-1	.	.	TGCGCCAGCAGCCGGCTGAGGTCGGCCTCACAGGGGGGGTCCTACGAGCAGTACTTC	CASSRLRSASQGGSYEQYF
TRBJ2-1	TRBV7-3	.	.	TGTGCCAGCAGTAAAATAGGGTTCTCGACCTACAATGAGCAGTTCTTC	CASSKIGFSTYNEQFF
TRBJ2-1	TRBV15	.	few	TGTGCCACCAGTCCCTCGGTTGAGCAGTTCTTC	CATSPSVEQFF
TRBJ1-2	TRBV14	.	few	TGTGCCAGCAGCCAAGACCTTGGACAGCCCTATGGCTACACCTTC	CASSQDLGQPYGYTF
TRBJ2-7	TRBV20-1	TRBD1	.	TGCAGTGCTACATCCGGGACAGGTACCTACGAGCAGTACTTC	CSATSGTGTYEQYF
TRBJ1-3	TRBV7-9	TRBD1	.	TGTGCCAGCAGCCCTAGGGACAGGCCTGGAAACACCATATATTTT	CASSPRDRPGNTIYF
TRBJ2-5	TRBV7-9	TRBD1	few	TGTGCCAGCACCATTTCCCGGGACAGGGATTCAGAGACCCAGTACTTC	CASTISRDRDSETQYF
TRBJ2-7	TRBV7-9	.	.	TGTGCCAGCAGCTTAGGGGCTAGCTGGACCTACGAGCAGTACTTC	CASSLGASWTYEQYF
TRBJ1-1	TRBV7-3	TRBD1	few	TGTGCCAGCAGCTTAAATACAGGGGATTCGGTGGCTTTCTTT	CASSLNTGDSVAFF
TRBJ1-6	TRBV4-1	.	many	TGCGCCAGCAGCCAAGATCGTGCGGGGCGAACACCCCTCCACTTT	CASSQDRAGRTPLHF
TRBJ2-7	TRBV12-3/TRBV12-4	.	many	TGCGCCAGCAGCCTCTCTGGGTCCTACGAGCAGTACTTC	CASSLSGSYEQYF
TRBJ2-1	TRBV29-1	TRBD2	few	TGCAGCGTTGCGGGACTAGCGGGAGGTCATGAGCAGTTCTTC	CSVAGLAGGHEQFF
TRBJ2-3	TRBV20-1	.	.	TGCAGTGCTCCAAGGGGGGAGGGTACGCAGTATTTT	CSAPRGEGTQYF
TRBJ2-2	TRBV29-1	.	.	TGCAGCGTTGGGGAGCAGAGGGTCACCGGGGAGCTGTTTTTT	CSVGEQRVTGELFF
TRBJ1-5	TRBV25-1	.	.	TGTGCCAGCAGTGAATACAGTGTAAGCAATCAGCCCCAGCATTTT	CASSEYSVSNQPQHF
TRBJ1-4	TRBV4-1	TRBD1	few	TGCGCCAGCAGCCGAGCCCTGGGGACAGATGAAAAACTGTTTTTT	CASSRALGTDEKLFF
TRBJ2-1	TRBV24-1	TRBD2	few	TGTGCCACCAGTGATTTCGGGACTAGCGTGGGTGAGCAGTTCTTC	CATSDFGTSVGEQFF
TRBJ2-7	TRBV18	TRBD2	few	TGTGCCAGCTCACTACAACGGACTAGCCGCGCCTACGAGCAGTACTTC	CASSLQRTSRAYEQYF
TRBJ1-1	TRBV30	TRBD1	.	TGTGCCTGGCTAAAACAGGGGGCCCTGAACACTGAAGCTTTCTTT	CAWLKQGALNTEAFF
TRBJ2-7	TRBV12-3/TRBV12-4	.	.	TGTGCCAGCACCCTCCGCAGGGGTACCCACGAGCAGTACTTC	CASTLRRGTHEQYF
TRBJ2-7	TRBV12-5	.	.	TGTGCTAGTTGGGAGCGTAACGAGCAGTACTTC	CASWERNEQYF